This entry lists 22 T cell receptor beta chains sequenced from one sample in a study of T cell repertoires in cytomegalovirus infection. TCRdb processed the reads anew with MiXCR; each CDR3 protein has one entry. The sample carries 480,000 or so distinct CDR3 sequences, 11% recorded once. Source material: PBMCs. These receptors all stem from a human donor in good health (CMV status not recorded). Some clones in this sample may be carry-over from other donors' samples.

This clonotype occurred many times. Sequence at one end of the junction differs from germline and may be a read error. The V and J genes are TRBV7-2 and TRBJ2-5, with 8 bases fitting TRBD2. This CDR3 region has 13 residues. Looked up from germline, CDR1 is SGHTA and CDR2 is FQGNSA. The CDR3 loop is CASSLQGTGGPNF. The CDR3 nucleotides read TGTGCCAGCAGCCTCCAGGGAACGGGAGGGCCAAACTTC. The whole variable domain, filled in from reference TRBV7-2 and TRBJ2-5, reads GAGVSQSPSNKVTEKGKDVELRCDPISGHTALYWYRQSLGQGLEFLIYFQGNSAPDKSGLPSDRFSAERTGGSVSTLTIQRTQQEDSAVYLCASSLQGTGGPNFGPGTRLLVL.

This clonotype has a count of ten or more. The J gene is TRBJ2-2, the V gene TRBV12-5; D uncertain. Germline V gene lookup returns CDR1 LGHNT and CDR2 FRNRAP. The CDR3 extends over 19 amino acids. Trimming left V 3 bases short and J 0 bases short, with 20 bases between. This CDR3 reads CASGFFSQPGFANTGELFF. CDR3 nucleotides: TGTGCTAGTGGTTTTTTCAGTCAACCGGGTTTCGCGAACACCGGGGAGCTGTTTTTT.

This clonotype has ten or more counts. V usage is TRBV12-5 and J usage is TRBJ1-2; TRBD1 is a possible D gene (5 bases). Germline V gene data show CDR1 as LGHNT and CDR2 as FRNRAP. V lost 6 bases and J 2 bases, leaving 10 bases between the germline ends. The CDR3 covers 13 residues. The CDR3 sequence is CASGPDSNYGYTF. CDR3 DNA: TGTGCTAGTGGCCCCGACAGCAACTATGGCTACACCTTC.

In its sample, this clonotype was seen a few times. The chain couples TRBV5-4 to TRBJ2-1; TRBD2 agrees at 9 bases. Germline CDR1 reads SGHNT; CDR2 reads YYREEE (reference sequence). This CDR3 spans 15 amino acids. V lost 1 base to trimming and J lost 5 bases; unmatched junction nucleotides: 4. CDR3 region: CASSLIAGVDNEQFF. The CDR3 DNA follows: TGTGCCAGCAGCTTGATAGCGGGAGTAGACAATGAGCAGTTCTTC.

This chain joins TRBV20-1 and TRBJ2-7; perhaps D is TRBD1 or TRBD2 (5 bases each). The CDR3 spans 12 residues. V lost 3 bases and J 4 bases, leaving 10 bases between the germline ends. The germline gives CDR1 DFQATT, CDR2 SNEGSKA (reference sequence). Here the CDR3 DNA reads TGCAGTGCTAGGGGGGACCGATACGAGCAGTACTTC. This translates into CSARGDRYEQYF.

This clonotype occurred many times. The CDR3 here is CAIAENSYEQYF. CDR3 in DNA: TGTGCCATCGCCGAAAACTCCTACGAGCAGTACTTC. This chain joins TRBV7-9 and TRBJ2-7; no definite D call. CDR3 length equals 12 residues. Germline-derived CDR1 and CDR2 are SEHNR and FQNEAQ (reference sequence). Trimming cost V 10 bases and J 0 bases, with 10 bases left between them.

This clonotype was recorded a few times. The V gene is TRBV30, the J gene TRBJ2-1; maybe TRBD2 (6 bases). CDR1 and CDR2 from the germline V gene are GTSNPN and SVGIG (reference sequence). Deletions cut 0 bases from V and 2 bases from J, with 11 bases between. This CDR3 is built from 15 residues. The CDR3 region has the DNA TGTGCCTGGAGTGTTGGGACTCCCCCCTACAATGAGCAGTTCTTC. This sequence encodes CAWSVGTPPYNEQFF.

J is TRBJ2-4 and V is TRBV20-1; 9 bases align to TRBD1. V gave up 3 bases and J gave up 9 bases; unmatched junction bases: 12. This CDR3 comprises 15 residues. Germline V lookup: CDR1 DFQATT, CDR2 SNEGSKA (reference sequence). The CDR3 region has the DNA TGCAGTGCTAGGGACAGGGGCGGCGGTATTGGCATTCAGTACTTC. Amino acids: CSARDRGGGIGIQYF.

This clonotype was seen repeatedly, ten times or more. The chain has TRBV20-1 and TRBJ2-1; 11 bases line up with TRBD2. CDR1 is DFQATT and CDR2 is SNEGSKA in the germline V gene (reference sequence). Germline trimming cut 3 bases from V and 5 bases from J; bases unmatched to any gene: 6. This CDR3 has 15 amino acids. This chain's CDR3 is CSASSGTSGHNEQFF. CDR3 nucleotides: TGCAGTGCTAGTTCCGGGACTAGCGGACACAATGAGCAGTTCTTC.

This clonotype was counted between two and nine times. The chain joins TRBV7-3 to TRBJ2-1, with a tentative D call TRBD2 (5 bases). The CDR3 consists of 14 residues. Trimming cost V 2 bases and J 9 bases, with 14 bases left between them. Germline V gene sequence: CDR1 SGHTA, CDR2 FQGTGA. The CDR3 DNA is TGTGCCAGCAGCTTAGGGGAGAGCGCCAGTGAGCAGTTCTTC. Amino acid sequence: CASSLGESASEQFF.

This clonotype was seen a handful of times. The CDR3 coding sequence is TGTGCCTGGAGTGGCCGGGACCAGCAGTTCTTC. This sequence encodes CAWSGRDQQFF. The gene calls are TRBV30 and TRBJ2-1; D possibly matches TRBD1 or TRBD2 (5 bases each). The V gene's germline CDR1 is GTSNPN and CDR2 SVGIG (reference sequence). CDR3 size: 11 residues. The V gene lost 1 base and the J gene lost 11 bases, with 9 bases spanning the gap.

This clonotype was seen repeatedly, ten times or more. The rearrangement links TRBV11-2 to TRBJ2-7, with a weak D call TRBD1 (6 bases). Trimming left V 5 bases short and J 3 bases short, with 17 bases between. Germline assignment: CDR1 SGHAT and CDR2 FQNNGV. The CDR3 runs 15 residues. Written as DNA, the CDR3 is TGTGCCAGCAGCCCCGCCCCAGGGGTTGACTACGAGCAGTACTTC. Its translation: CASSPAPGVDYEQYF.

This clonotype was detected ten times or more. V and J are TRBV6-1 and TRBJ2-7; no reliable D call. Between the trimmed V and J ends, which lost 7 bases and 3 bases, there was a span of 13 bases. Germline assignment: CDR1 MNHNS and CDR2 SASEGT. The CDR3 loop spans 13 amino acids. The DNA of the CDR3 is TGTGCCAGCACCATCGGACGGAACTACGAGCAGTACTTC. Its translation: CASTIGRNYEQYF.

J is TRBJ1-2 and V is TRBV29-1, with 7 bases matching TRBD1. The germline V gene has CDR1 SQVTM and CDR2 ANQGSEA. After removal of 0 bases from V and 1 base from J, the junction contained 14 bases not matched to a gene. The CDR3 runs to 18 residues. This CDR3 is CSVEDPDLGGEGNYGYTF. DNA of the CDR3: TGCAGCGTTGAAGATCCCGACTTAGGGGGCGAGGGTAACTATGGCTACACCTTC.

This clonotype was counted at least ten times. The CDR3 region is CSVASGTTSDTQYF. CDR3 DNA: TGCAGCGTTGCCAGCGGGACTACTTCAGATACGCAGTATTTT. The genes are TRBV29-1 and TRBJ2-3; TRBD2 matches at 7 bases. This CDR3 contains 14 residues. Germline-derived CDR1 and CDR2 are SQVTM and ANQGSEA. Trimming removed 4 bases from V and 4 bases from J; junction bases left unmatched: 8.

The genes are TRBV29-1 and TRBJ1-1; no firm D call. CDR3 length: 11 amino acids. V gave up 5 bases and J gave up 4 bases, with 8 bases separating them. Looked up from germline, CDR1 is SQVTM and CDR2 is ANQGSEA. The CDR3 is CSVHTATEAFF. In nucleotides, the CDR3 is TGCAGCGTTCACACAGCCACTGAAGCTTTCTTT.

In this sample, this clonotype turned up a few times. The gene calls are TRBV12-3 or TRBV12-4 and TRBJ2-7; 9 bases align to TRBD1. The CDR3 totals 14 residues. V shed 6 bases and J 6 bases; nucleotides not matched to a gene: 9. CDR3 sequence (DNA): TGTGCCAGCAGCCCGGCCAGGGACAGGGTCGAGCAGTACTTC. Protein product: CASSPARDRVEQYF.

This clonotype has a count of ten or more. V usage is TRBV20-1 and J usage is TRBJ1-1; 8 positions match TRBD1. Trimming cost V 6 bases and J 5 bases; bases outside gene matches: 2. The CDR3 is 11 amino acids. Germline CDR1 DFQATT, CDR2 SNEGSKA (reference sequence). This CDR3 reads CSARQGTEAFF. The CDR3 coding sequence is TGCAGTGCCCGACAGGGGACTGAAGCTTTCTTT.

This clonotype was seen many times. The chain employs TRBV11-2 and TRBJ1-4; D is undetermined. The germline V gene encodes CDR1 SGHAT and CDR2 FQNNGV. V lost 4 bases, J lost 7 bases, and 10 bases lay in between. The CDR3 has 13 amino acids. The CDR3 nucleotides read TGTGCCAGCAGCTCCCGGCCGGGTGAAAAACTGTTTTTT. Translating gives CASSSRPGEKLFF.

The chain employs TRBV20-1 and TRBJ1-5; the D gene is possibly TRBD1 (5 bases). The V end was cut by 6 bases, the J end by 0 bases, with 12 bases between. Germline V gives CDR1 DFQATT, CDR2 SNEGSKA (reference sequence). This CDR3 comprises 14 residues. The CDR3 sequence: CSAQTDNSNQPQHF. The CDR3 coding sequence is TGCAGTGCACAGACAGATAATAGCAATCAGCCCCAGCATTTT.

This clonotype appeared many times. V is TRBV11-2 and J is TRBJ2-5; D uncertain. Germline CDR1 reads SGHAT; CDR2 reads FQNNGV. The CDR3 sequence is 14 residues long. Between the trimmed V and J ends, which lost 5 bases and 5 bases, there was a span of 15 bases. The DNA for the CDR3 is TGTGCCAGCAGCCTAGGCGGCCGTAAGGAGACCCAGTACTTC. Protein product: CASSLGGRKETQYF.

This clonotype was counted many times. This chain links TRBV7-9 with TRBJ1-2, with TRBD1 matching over 7 bases. CDR1 SEHNR and CDR2 FQNEAQ come from the germline V gene (reference sequence). This CDR3 comprises 16 residues. V was clipped by 5 bases and J by 0 bases; unmatched bases: 9. CDR3 loop: CASSLSRQGSNYGYTF. The CDR3 coding sequence is TGTGCCAGCAGCCTATCCCGACAGGGATCTAACTATGGCTACACCTTC. Looking up the rest from reference TRBV7-9 and TRBJ1-2 gives the full variable domain: DTGVSQNPRHKITKRGQNVTFRCDPISEHNRLYWYRQTLGQGPEFLTYFQNEAQLEKSRLLSDRFSAERPKGSFSTLEIQRTEQGDSAMYLCASSLSRQGSNYGYTFGSGTRLTVV.